These T cell receptor beta chains were read from a single sample in a study of CD8 T cells in ankylosing spondylitis. TCRdb reanalysed the 5' RACE reads using MiXCR and keeps one entry per CDR3 protein. The sample has a few hundred thousand distinct CDR3 sequences, roughly 13% seen once. The sequencing sample was made of blood, either unsorted or a sorted T cell fraction (not recorded which). Receptors were obtained from a male donor with ankylosing spondylitis. Both conserved end residues are part of each CDR3. The order of the fields is J gene, CDR3 length, V gene, D gene, clone size, CDR3 protein, CDR3 DNA. A D gene is named only where the DNA matches it firmly. Rows give clone size only sometimes, using once, few, many, or a class for an expanded clone.

j_call: TRBJ2-1
cdr3_length: 16
v_call: TRBV3-1
d_call: TRBD2
clone_size: .
cdr3_aa: CASSQDWASGRDEQFF
cdr3_nt: TGTGCCAGCAGCCAAGATTGGGCTAGCGGGAGAGATGAGCAGTTCTTC

j_call: TRBJ2-4
cdr3_length: 15
v_call: TRBV29-1
d_call: TRBD2
clone_size: many
cdr3_aa: CSVSISGSSRNIQYF
cdr3_nt: TGCAGCGTTAGTATTAGCGGGAGCAGTAGAAACATTCAGTACTTC

j_call: TRBJ1-6
cdr3_length: 15
v_call: TRBV5-1
d_call: TRBD1
clone_size: few
cdr3_aa: CASSLETGGNSPLHF
cdr3_nt: TGCGCCAGCAGCTTGGAGACAGGGGGCAATTCACCCCTCCACTTT

j_call: TRBJ2-3
cdr3_length: 18
v_call: TRBV15
d_call: .
clone_size: many
cdr3_aa: CATSRGTAGGGATDTQYF
cdr3_nt: TGTGCCACCAGCAGAGGGACCGCCGGCGGAGGGGCCACAGATACGCAGTATTTT

j_call: TRBJ2-3
cdr3_length: 14
v_call: TRBV20-1
d_call: TRBD2
clone_size: few
cdr3_aa: CSAQGREWSDTQYF
cdr3_nt: TGCAGTGCTCAAGGGCGGGAGTGGTCAGATACGCAGTATTTT

j_call: TRBJ2-1
cdr3_length: 15
v_call: TRBV5-1
d_call: TRBD2
clone_size: few
cdr3_aa: CASSFLAGADNEQFF
cdr3_nt: TGCGCCAGCAGCTTTCTAGCGGGAGCGGACAATGAGCAGTTCTTC

j_call: TRBJ1-6
cdr3_length: 14
v_call: TRBV5-1
d_call: TRBD1
clone_size: few
cdr3_aa: CASSLVQGAPPLHF
cdr3_nt: TGCGCCAGCAGCTTGGTCCAGGGGGCTCCACCCCTCCACTTT

j_call: TRBJ1-2
cdr3_length: 14
v_call: TRBV6-5
d_call: .
clone_size: few
cdr3_aa: CASSYPSGLYGYTF
cdr3_nt: TGTGCCAGCAGTTATCCCTCAGGGCTCTATGGCTACACCTTC

j_call: TRBJ2-3
cdr3_length: 16
v_call: TRBV20-1
d_call: .
clone_size: .
cdr3_aa: CSASPRGERGTDTQYF
cdr3_nt: TGCAGTGCTAGCCCCCGAGGGGAACGAGGCACAGATACGCAGTATTTT

j_call: TRBJ1-4
cdr3_length: 15
v_call: TRBV7-8
d_call: .
clone_size: few
cdr3_aa: CASSWGGGRHEKLFF
cdr3_nt: TGTGCCAGCAGCTGGGGAGGGGGGCGGCATGAAAAACTGTTTTTT

j_call: TRBJ2-3
cdr3_length: 15
v_call: TRBV12-3/TRBV12-4
d_call: .
clone_size: .
cdr3_aa: CASSLYLVNTDTQYF
cdr3_nt: TGTGCCAGCAGTTTATATTTGGTGAACACAGATACGCAGTATTTT

j_call: TRBJ2-4
cdr3_length: 15
v_call: TRBV7-9
d_call: TRBD1
clone_size: .
cdr3_aa: CASSFQGAAKNIQYF
cdr3_nt: TGTGCCAGCAGCTTCCAGGGGGCTGCCAAAAACATTCAGTACTTC

j_call: TRBJ2-5
cdr3_length: 12
v_call: TRBV29-1
d_call: .
clone_size: .
cdr3_aa: CSVVVKQETQYF
cdr3_nt: TGCAGCGTCGTCGTCAAACAAGAGACCCAGTACTTC

j_call: TRBJ2-2
cdr3_length: 16
v_call: TRBV3-1
d_call: TRBD2
clone_size: .
cdr3_aa: CASSSLGLADTGELFF
cdr3_nt: TGTGCCAGCAGTTCGCTAGGACTAGCGGACACCGGGGAGCTGTTTTTT

j_call: TRBJ1-5
cdr3_length: 13
v_call: TRBV20-1
d_call: TRBD1
clone_size: .
cdr3_aa: CSASKGANQPQHF
cdr3_nt: TGCAGTGCTAGCAAGGGGGCGAATCAGCCCCAGCATTTT

j_call: TRBJ2-3
cdr3_length: 15
v_call: TRBV3-1
d_call: .
clone_size: few
cdr3_aa: CASSDTGALTDTQYF
cdr3_nt: TGTGCCAGCAGCGACACAGGAGCCCTCACAGATACGCAGTATTTT

j_call: TRBJ2-7
cdr3_length: 16
v_call: TRBV27
d_call: TRBD2
clone_size: few
cdr3_aa: CASSSYLAGGPDEQYF
cdr3_nt: TGTGCCAGCAGTTCATATCTAGCGGGAGGGCCCGACGAGCAGTACTTC

j_call: TRBJ1-5
cdr3_length: 15
v_call: TRBV5-5
d_call: .
clone_size: few
cdr3_aa: CASSLAVGRHQPQHF
cdr3_nt: TGTGCCAGCAGCTTGGCCGTGGGGCGGCATCAGCCCCAGCATTTT

j_call: TRBJ1-2
cdr3_length: 13
v_call: TRBV7-2
d_call: .
clone_size: .
cdr3_aa: CASSPEPLLGYTF
cdr3_nt: TGTGCCAGCAGCCCCGAACCTCTATTAGGCTACACCTTC

j_call: TRBJ2-2
cdr3_length: 14
v_call: TRBV19
d_call: .
clone_size: once
cdr3_aa: CASNGDMVAGELFF
cdr3_nt: TGTGCCAGTAACGGGGACATGGTCGCCGGGGAGCTGTTTTTT

j_call: TRBJ1-1
cdr3_length: 13
v_call: TRBV29-1
d_call: .
clone_size: few
cdr3_aa: CSARTGMNTEAFF
cdr3_nt: TGCAGCGCCAGGACGGGTATGAACACTGAAGCTTTCTTT

j_call: TRBJ2-7
cdr3_length: 14
v_call: TRBV12-3/TRBV12-4
d_call: TRBD1
clone_size: .
cdr3_aa: CASSWTGGTYEQYF
cdr3_nt: TGTGCCAGCAGTTGGACAGGGGGGACCTACGAGCAGTACTTC

j_call: TRBJ1-5
cdr3_length: 14
v_call: TRBV12-3/TRBV12-4
d_call: TRBD1
clone_size: .
cdr3_aa: CASSDRVGNQPQHF
cdr3_nt: TGTGCCAGCAGCGACAGGGTGGGCAATCAGCCCCAGCATTTT

j_call: TRBJ2-1
cdr3_length: 16
v_call: TRBV20-1
d_call: TRBD2
clone_size: .
cdr3_aa: CSAPGLAGWAYNEQFF
cdr3_nt: TGCAGTGCTCCAGGACTAGCGGGATGGGCCTACAATGAGCAGTTCTTC

j_call: TRBJ2-2
cdr3_length: 15
v_call: TRBV3-1
d_call: TRBD1
clone_size: few
cdr3_aa: CASSRWTGDTGELFF
cdr3_nt: TGTGCCAGCAGCCGCTGGACAGGGGACACCGGGGAGCTGTTTTTT

j_call: TRBJ2-1
cdr3_length: 16
v_call: TRBV12-3/TRBV12-4
d_call: .
clone_size: many
cdr3_aa: CASSQPRGSVNNEQFF
cdr3_nt: TGTGCCAGCAGTCAACCCCGTGGATCGGTAAACAATGAGCAGTTCTTC

j_call: TRBJ2-2
cdr3_length: 15
v_call: TRBV12-3/TRBV12-4
d_call: .
clone_size: few
cdr3_aa: CASSWGSGNTGELFF
cdr3_nt: TGTGCCAGCAGTTGGGGCAGTGGGAACACCGGGGAGCTGTTTTTT

j_call: TRBJ1-3
cdr3_length: 14
v_call: TRBV6-5
d_call: .
clone_size: .
cdr3_aa: CASSWRGNGNTIYF
cdr3_nt: TGTGCCAGCAGTTGGAGGGGTAATGGAAACACCATATATTTT

j_call: TRBJ2-2
cdr3_length: 16
v_call: TRBV9
d_call: TRBD2
clone_size: many
cdr3_aa: CASSPGAGGDTGELFF
cdr3_nt: TGTGCCAGCAGCCCAGGGGCGGGAGGCGACACCGGGGAGCTGTTTTTT

j_call: TRBJ2-1
cdr3_length: 10
v_call: TRBV20-1
d_call: .
clone_size: few
cdr3_aa: CSARGLAQFF
cdr3_nt: TGCAGTGCTAGAGGTCTAGCCCAATTCTTC

j_call: TRBJ1-4
cdr3_length: 15
v_call: TRBV20-1
d_call: .
clone_size: .
cdr3_aa: CSARDLAREGEKLYF
cdr3_nt: TGCAGTGCTAGAGATTTAGCCAGGGAGGGTGAAAAACTGTATTTT

j_call: TRBJ2-2
cdr3_length: 15
v_call: TRBV12-3/TRBV12-4
d_call: TRBD2
clone_size: few
cdr3_aa: CASTPTSGRAGELFF
cdr3_nt: TGTGCCAGCACCCCGACTAGCGGGAGGGCCGGGGAGCTGTTTTTT

j_call: TRBJ1-1
cdr3_length: 13
v_call: TRBV29-1
d_call: .
clone_size: many
cdr3_aa: CSVGVSVNTEAFF
cdr3_nt: TGCAGCGTTGGTGTCAGCGTGAACACTGAAGCTTTCTTT

j_call: TRBJ2-1
cdr3_length: 17
v_call: TRBV4-2
d_call: TRBD1
clone_size: few
cdr3_aa: CASSQDGQGSSYNEQFF
cdr3_nt: TGTGCCAGCAGCCAAGATGGACAGGGGAGCTCCTACAATGAGCAGTTCTTC

j_call: TRBJ2-3
cdr3_length: 18
v_call: TRBV5-1
d_call: .
clone_size: many
cdr3_aa: CASRESRGVLRSTDTQYF
cdr3_nt: TGCGCCAGCAGAGAGAGCAGGGGGGTTCTTCGAAGCACAGATACGCAGTATTTT

j_call: TRBJ2-1
cdr3_length: 14
v_call: TRBV29-1
d_call: TRBD2
clone_size: .
cdr3_aa: CSVAGETSGTEQFF
cdr3_nt: TGCAGCGTCGCTGGGGAGACTAGCGGGACGGAGCAGTTCTTC

j_call: TRBJ1-1
cdr3_length: 13
v_call: TRBV12-3/TRBV12-4
d_call: .
clone_size: .
cdr3_aa: CASSSLQGTEAFF
cdr3_nt: TGTGCCAGCAGCTCGCTCCAGGGGACTGAAGCTTTCTTT

j_call: TRBJ2-2
cdr3_length: 13
v_call: TRBV2
d_call: .
clone_size: many
cdr3_aa: CASRWVATGELFF
cdr3_nt: TGTGCCAGCAGATGGGTAGCCACCGGGGAGCTGTTTTTT

j_call: TRBJ2-7
cdr3_length: 15
v_call: TRBV3-1
d_call: TRBD2
clone_size: many
cdr3_aa: CASSQKTSATYEQYF
cdr3_nt: TGTGCCAGCAGCCAAAAGACTAGCGCAACCTACGAGCAGTACTTC

j_call: TRBJ2-1
cdr3_length: 18
v_call: TRBV3-1
d_call: .
clone_size: few
cdr3_aa: CASSQGHRAPLLNNEQFF
cdr3_nt: TGTGCCAGCAGCCAGGGACATAGGGCGCCTCTCTTAAACAATGAGCAGTTCTTC

j_call: TRBJ2-3
cdr3_length: 14
v_call: TRBV2
d_call: TRBD2
clone_size: .
cdr3_aa: CASRWTSTTDTQYF
cdr3_nt: TGTGCCAGCAGATGGACTAGCACCACAGATACGCAGTATTTT